The clone carrying this T cell receptor (beta chain) was observed a single time. Relative to the germline gene, one junction end is altered; a read error may explain this. TCRdb's table, derived via immunoSEQ multiplex PCR, lists solely in-frame clones and lacks some. The sample carries about 100,000 clones, about 91% recorded once. CDR1 is LNHDA and CDR2 is SQIVND in the germline V gene (reference sequence). This CDR3 region has 11 residues. The data derive from a study of OX40 agonist ivuxolimab in advanced cancers. Study context: People in dose escalation had one of these cancers: hepatocellular carcinoma, melanoma, renal cell or head and neck cancer.

V gene TRBV19 combines with J gene TRBJ1-5; D gene unclear. Sequencing was performed on CD4+ or CD8+ T cells sorted from blood, taken in a trial of the OX40 agonist ivuxolimab. This clonotype was sampled from an adult with an advanced solid tumor such as melanoma, head and neck, liver or kidney cancer. The DNA for the CDR3 is TGTGCCAGTAGTACCCATCAGGCCCAGCATTTT. The encoded protein is CASSTHQAQHF.